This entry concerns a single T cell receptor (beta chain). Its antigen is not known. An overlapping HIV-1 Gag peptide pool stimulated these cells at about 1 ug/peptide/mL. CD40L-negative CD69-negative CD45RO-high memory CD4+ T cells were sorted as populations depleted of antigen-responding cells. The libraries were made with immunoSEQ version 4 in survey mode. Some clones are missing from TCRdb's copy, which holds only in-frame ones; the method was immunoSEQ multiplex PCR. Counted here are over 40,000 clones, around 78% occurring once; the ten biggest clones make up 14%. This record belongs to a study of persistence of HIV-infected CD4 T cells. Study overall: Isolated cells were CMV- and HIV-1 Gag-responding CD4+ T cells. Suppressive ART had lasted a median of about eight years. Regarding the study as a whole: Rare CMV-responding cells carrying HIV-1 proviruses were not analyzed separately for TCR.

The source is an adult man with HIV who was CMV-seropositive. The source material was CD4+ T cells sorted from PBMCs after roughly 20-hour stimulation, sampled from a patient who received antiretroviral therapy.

In DNA, the CDR3 is TGCAGTGCGCGGCATCTGATACCCCAGTACTTC. As protein: CSARHLIPQYF. The rearrangement joins TRBV20-1 to TRBJ2-5, with D uncertain. Germline values: CDR1 DFQATT, CDR2 SNEGSKA (reference sequence). The CDR3 covers 11 residues. Deletions cut 6 bases from V and 9 bases from J, with 14 bases between.